These T cell receptor beta chains were read from a single sample in a study of kidney transplant recipient with SARS-CoV-2 infection. Each CDR3 protein is one row after TCRdb ran MiXCR on the reads. In the table there are 200,000 to 250,000 distinct CDR3 sequences, around 30% of which are singletons. The sequences come from a blood sample, collected at baseline and on day 111 from a kidney transplant recipient. These receptors all come from a male patient between 25 and 39 years old who had COVID-19 and was a kidney transplant recipient. The graft donor may be the source of some T cells. CDR3s include the opening cysteine and the closing phenylalanine or tryptophan. D genes are given only for firm matches. Part of the rows lack a size; the others show once, few, many or a class for expanded clones.

TRBV6-9	NA	NA	TRBJ1-2	TGTGTCAGCAGTTGTCTGGCGCCTTACGGAAAGACCTATGGCTACACCTTC	CVSSCLAPYGKTYGYTF
TRBV5-8	many	TRBD1	TRBJ2-7	TGTGCCAGCAGCGTGGGACAGGGTGACTCCTACGAGCAGTACTTC	CASSVGQGDSYEQYF
TRBV4-1	many	NA	TRBJ2-1	TGCGCCAGCCGGCATCCAGGTCCCTACAATGAGCAGTTCTTC	CASRHPGPYNEQFF
TRBV13	many	NA	TRBJ2-1	TGTGCCAGCAGCGCCGGGATAGCGGAGTACAATGAGCAGTTCTTC	CASSAGIAEYNEQFF
TRBV15	many	NA	TRBJ2-5	TGTGCCACCAGCAGAGAGGCGGTAGGGGCTGGCGGAGAGACCCAGTACTTC	CATSREAVGAGGETQYF
TRBV6-5	many	NA	TRBJ1-1	TGTGCCAGCAGTCCCGCCAGGATGAACACTGAAGCTTTCTTT	CASSPARMNTEAFF
TRBV20-1	many	NA	TRBJ2-2	TGCAGTGCTAGAGCCAGAAGCGATACCGGGGAGCTGTTTTTT	CSARARSDTGELFF
TRBV6-1	NA	NA	TRBJ1-5	TGTGCCAGCAGTGCTCGCATCGGACGGGCCGCGTATAGCAATCAGCCCCAGCATTTT	CASSARIGRAAYSNQPQHF
TRBV2	NA	NA	TRBJ1-1	TGTGCCAGCAGGACAAGAGTGAACACTGAAGCTTTATTT	CASRTRVNTEALF
TRBV28	many	TRBD1	TRBJ1-2	TGTGCCAGCAGTCATCCGGGACAGAACTATGGCTACACCTTC	CASSHPGQNYGYTF
TRBV20-1	NA	TRBD1	TRBJ1-1	TGCAGTGCTCCAATACAGGGGAAGACTGAAGCTTTCTTT	CSAPIQGKTEAFF
TRBV6-5	once	TRBD1	TRBJ2-5	TGTGCCGGTACATCACGACAGGGTCTAGAGACCCAGTACTTC	CAGTSRQGLETQYF
TRBV5-1	many	TRBD2	TRBJ2-5	TGCGCCAGCAGCTCCCTAGCGGGGGAAGAGACCCAGTACTTC	CASSSLAGEETQYF
TRBV19	many	NA	TRBJ2-7	TGTGCCAGTAGTATCCGGGACCGAGCCTACGAGCAGTACTTC	CASSIRDRAYEQYF
TRBV19	many	NA	TRBJ1-5	TGTGCCAGTTGTGGGGCCTGGGGCCAGCCCCAGCATTTT	CASCGAWGQPQHF
TRBV5-5	many	NA	TRBJ1-2	TGTGCCAGCTTGTCCGATGTCTCGCGAAAGACCTATGGCTACACCTTC	CASLSDVSRKTYGYTF
TRBV3-1	many	NA	TRBJ2-2	TGTGCCAGCAGCATATATATTCCCATTTCAGGCTTGACCGGGGAGCTGTTTTTT	CASSIYIPISGLTGELFF
TRBV28	many	TRBD1	TRBJ2-1	TGTGCCAGCAGGACTGGGGACAGGGTTTACAATGAGCAGTTCTTC	CASRTGDRVYNEQFF
TRBV7-9	few	NA	TRBJ2-1	TGTGCCAGCAGCTCCCTTTCCCTGGAGAATGAGCAGTTCTTC	CASSSLSLENEQFF
TRBV3-2	many	NA	TRBJ2-7	TGTGCCAGCAGCCAAGCGGACACTACCTACGAGCAGTACTTC	CASSQADTTYEQYF
TRBV6-5	many	NA	TRBJ2-6	TGTGCCAGCAGCGCGGACAGCTCTGGGGCCAACGTCCTGACTTTC	CASSADSSGANVLTF
TRBV12-5	many	NA	TRBJ1-2	TGTGCTAGTGGTGGAAGGTATTTGCAGGGAAAGACCTATGGCTACACCTTC	CASGGRYLQGKTYGYTF
TRBV5-1	many	TRBD2	TRBJ2-7	TGCGCCAGCAGCCCAACTAGCGCGGTCGACGAGCAGTACTTC	CASSPTSAVDEQYF
TRBV19	many	NA	TRBJ2-1	TGTGCCAGTAGTTTCGAGAGCTCCTACAATGAGCAGTTCTTC	CASSFESSYNEQFF
TRBV7-8	many	TRBD1	TRBJ1-4	TGTGCCAGCAGCTTACAGGGACAGGGGCACGAAAAACTGTTTTTT	CASSLQGQGHEKLFF
TRBV5-6	many	TRBD1	TRBJ1-2	TGTGCCAGCAGCGGCCCAGACAGGGTTGATGGCTACACCTTC	CASSGPDRVDGYTF
TRBV18	few	TRBD2	TRBJ2-1	TGTGCCAGCTCACCATTGGGGGAGGGCCTCGATGAGCAGTTCTTC	CASSPLGEGLDEQFF
TRBV28	many	TRBD1	TRBJ1-5	TGTGCCAGCGGCGGGACAGATAGCAATCAGCCCCAGCATTTT	CASGGTDSNQPQHF
TRBV5-1	many	NA	TRBJ1-2	TGCGCCAGCAGCTTGGATGTGAACTATGGCTACACCTTC	CASSLDVNYGYTF
TRBV5-1	many	TRBD1	TRBJ1-2	TGCGCCAGCAGCCAACCGGGACAGGGGGCTAGCTACACCTTC	CASSQPGQGASYTF
TRBV28	many	NA	TRBJ2-7	TGTGCCAGCAGTCGATACGGGGGCTACGAGCAGTACTTC	CASSRYGGYEQYF
TRBV5-6	NA	NA	TRBJ1-1	TGTGCCAGCAGCTTGGGGGACGGATTGAGGACTGAAGCTTTCTTT	CASSLGDGLRTEAFF
TRBV12-5	many	NA	TRBJ1-1	TGTGCTAGTGGTTTGGTAGAGAGGAGGAACACTGAAGCTTTCTTT	CASGLVERRNTEAFF
TRBV18	few	TRBD1	TRBJ1-3	TGTGCCAGCTCGCCATACGAGGGGGCTTCTGGAAACACCATATATTTT	CASSPYEGASGNTIYF
TRBV7-9	many	NA	TRBJ1-6	TGTGCCAGCAGCTTAGGAGGGGATAGTTCACCCCTCCACTTT	CASSLGGDSSPLHF
TRBV13	many	NA	TRBJ2-6	TGTGCCAGCAGAGGGTCCCAGCTGAGTACAAAGTCGGGCCAACGTCCTGACTTC	CASRGSQLSTKSGQRPDF
TRBV7-6	many	NA	TRBJ1-3	TGTGCCAGCAGCGCCTACTCTGGAAACACCATATATTTT	CASSAYSGNTIYF
TRBV6-5	NA	NA	TRBJ2-1	TGTGCCAGCGGTCACACGACTCTAATCTACAATGAGCAGTTCTTC	CASGHTTLIYNEQFF
TRBV3-1	few	NA	TRBJ1-2	TGTGCCAGCGGCCGCGAAGTCACCCTTCGAAGGACCTATGGCTACACCTTC	CASGREVTLRRTYGYTF
TRBV7-8	few	NA	TRBJ2-3	TGTGCCAGCAGCCCAGTCCTACAGGGGGGGACAGATACGCAGTATTTT	CASSPVLQGGTDTQYF
TRBV5-4	many	NA	TRBJ1-1	TGTGCCAGCAGCTCCGAAGGGTTCAGGGGTGCTTTCTTT	CASSSEGFRGAFF
TRBV7-2	many	TRBD1	TRBJ1-2	TGTGCCAGCAAGGGGGCGAACTATGGCTACACCTTC	CASKGANYGYTF
TRBV12-3/TRBV12-4	many	TRBD2	TRBJ2-1	TGTGCCAGCAGTTTGGGGGGAGGGGTATACAATGAGCAGTTCTTC	CASSLGGGVYNEQFF
TRBV5-1	many	NA	TRBJ1-2	TGCGCCAGCTTATATGAATCGGTTCGAAAGACCTATGGCTACACCTTC	CASLYESVRKTYGYTF
TRBV7-3	many	TRBD2	TRBJ2-5	TGTGCCAGCAGCCCAGGACTAGCCGCCCGTGGGACCCAGTACTTC	CASSPGLAARGTQYF
TRBV6-4	few	TRBD2	TRBJ2-3	TGTGCCAGCAGTGACGGGCTAGCGGGAGGGTATACGCAGTATTTT	CASSDGLAGGYTQYF
TRBV20-1	NA	NA	TRBJ2-3	TGCAGTGCTAGAGGGGACGGAGGCACAGATACGCAGTATTTT	CSARGDGGTDTQYF
TRBV24-1	NA	TRBD1	TRBJ1-2	TGTGCCACCAGTGATACAGGGGGCAATGGCTACACCTTC	CATSDTGGNGYTF
TRBV7-9	many	TRBD1	TRBJ2-5	TGTGCCAGCAGCCCTGCGACAGGGCACAGCGAAGAGACCCAGTACTTC	CASSPATGHSEETQYF
TRBV5-4	few	NA	TRBJ1-2	TGTGCCAGCCCGAGCGACGTACCAGGAAAGACCTATGGCTACACCTTC	CASPSDVPGKTYGYTF
TRBV7-6	many	TRBD2	TRBJ2-1	TGTGCCAGCAGCTCCGCCCGGGGGGGCTACAATGAGCAGTTCTTC	CASSSARGGYNEQFF
TRBV7-2	few	TRBD2	TRBJ2-3	TGTGCCAGCAGCGTTAGCGGGGGGGCCACAGATACGCAGTATTTT	CASSVSGGATDTQYF
TRBV20-1	many	TRBD2	TRBJ2-7	TGCAGTGCTATCCCACTAGCGGGAGTGATCCTAGGCGAGCAGTACTTC	CSAIPLAGVILGEQYF
TRBV11-2	NA	TRBD1	TRBJ2-4	TGTGCCAGCAGTTCCAGGGGGCGCAGGGCCAAAAACATTCAGTACTTC	CASSSRGRRAKNIQYF
TRBV20-1	few	NA	TRBJ2-3	TGCAGTGCTAGCCCGAACAGGGGAGGTGAAGATACGCAGTATTTT	CSASPNRGGEDTQYF
TRBV2	many	NA	TRBJ1-1	TGTGCCAGCATCCGATCACCCATCAGGGGCGATGACACTGAAGCTTTCTTT	CASIRSPIRGDDTEAFF
TRBV4-3	many	NA	TRBJ1-2	TGCGCCAGCAGCTTTGTTGGAGGACGTCGAAAGACCTATGGCTACACCTTC	CASSFVGGRRKTYGYTF